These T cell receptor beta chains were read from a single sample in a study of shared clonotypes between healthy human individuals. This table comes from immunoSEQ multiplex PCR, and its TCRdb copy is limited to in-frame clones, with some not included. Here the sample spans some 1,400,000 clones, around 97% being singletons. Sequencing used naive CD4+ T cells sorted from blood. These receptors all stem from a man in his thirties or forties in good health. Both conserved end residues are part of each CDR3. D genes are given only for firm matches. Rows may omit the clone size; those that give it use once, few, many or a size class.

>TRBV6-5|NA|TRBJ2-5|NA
CASSYQGRAYQETQYF
TGTGCCAGCAGTTACCAGGGCAGGGCGTACCAAGAGACCCAGTACTTC
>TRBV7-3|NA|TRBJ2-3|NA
CASSPAQGRGADTQYF
TGTGCCAGCAGCCCCGCCCAGGGAAGAGGAGCGGATACGCAGTATTTT
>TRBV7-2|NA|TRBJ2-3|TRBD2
CASSTRLADTQYF
TGTGCCAGCAGCACCCGACTAGCCGATACGCAGTATTTT
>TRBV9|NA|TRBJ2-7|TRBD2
CASSVGGDVVHEQYF
TGTGCCAGCAGCGTGGGAGGGGACGTCGTGCACGAGCAGTACTTC
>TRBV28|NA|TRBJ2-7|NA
CASRRTEAGYEQYF
TGTGCCAGCAGACGGACGGAGGCGGGATACGAGCAGTACTTC
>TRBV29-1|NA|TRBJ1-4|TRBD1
CSVVGDTGDYEKLFF
TGCAGCGTTGTCGGGGATACAGGGGATTATGAAAAACTGTTTTTT
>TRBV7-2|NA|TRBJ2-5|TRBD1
CASSLGPGGSETQYF
TGTGCCAGCAGCTTAGGACCAGGGGGATCGGAGACCCAGTACTTC
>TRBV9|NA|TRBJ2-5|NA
CASSELTLPGETQYF
TGTGCCAGCAGCGAGCTAACTCTACCCGGCGAGACCCAGTACTTC
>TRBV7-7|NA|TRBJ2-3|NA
CASSLVPVDTQYF
TGTGCTAGCAGCTTAGTCCCGGTGGATACGCAGTATTTT
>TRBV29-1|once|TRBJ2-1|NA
CSVVRGPSTSEQFF
TGCAGCGTTGTCCGAGGCCCCAGCACTAGTGAGCAGTTCTTC
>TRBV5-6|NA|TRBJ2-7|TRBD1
CASSADRDRGLYEQYF
TGTGCCAGCAGCGCAGACCGGGACAGGGGGCTTTACGAGCAGTACTTC
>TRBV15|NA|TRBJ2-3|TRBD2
CATSRRLASTDTQYF
TGTGCCACCAGCAGACGACTAGCGAGCACAGATACGCAGTATTTT
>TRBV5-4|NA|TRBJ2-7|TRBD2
CASSLRGRAGIENYEQYF
TGTGCCAGCAGCTTGAGAGGGAGGGCAGGGATAGAGAATTACGAGCAGTACTTC
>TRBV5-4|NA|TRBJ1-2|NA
CASSSQVRQGDYGYTF
TGTGCCAGCAGCTCCCAAGTACGTCAGGGTGACTATGGCTACACCTTC
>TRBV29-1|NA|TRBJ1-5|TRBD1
CSVVDRGNQPQHF
TGCAGCGTTGTGGACAGGGGAAATCAGCCCCAGCATTTT
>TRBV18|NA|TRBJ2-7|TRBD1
CASSPTGGPYEQYF
TGTGCCAGCTCACCAACAGGGGGCCCCTACGAGCAGTACTTC
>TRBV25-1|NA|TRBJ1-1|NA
CASSGGQLRNTEAFF
TGTGCCAGCAGTGGAGGGCAGTTGCGGAACACTGAAGCTTTCTTT
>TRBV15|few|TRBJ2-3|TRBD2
CATDRSGSRTDTQYF
TGTGCCACCGACCGTAGCGGGAGTCGTACAGATACGCAGTATTTT
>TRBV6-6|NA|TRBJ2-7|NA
CASSYSSRQGYYEQYF
TGTGCCAGCAGTTATTCTTCCCGGCAGGGTTACTACGAGCAGTACTTC
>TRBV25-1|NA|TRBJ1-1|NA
CASSEYGESTEAFF
TGTGCCAGCAGTGAATATGGGGAGAGCACTGAAGCTTTCTTT
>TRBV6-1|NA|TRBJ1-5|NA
CASTSVSSQPQHF
TGTGCCAGCACTAGTGTCTCTTCTCAGCCCCAGCATTTT
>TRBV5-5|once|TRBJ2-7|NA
CASSLVQFLNVYEQYF
TGTGCCAGCAGCTTAGTACAGTTCCTTAACGTCTACGAGCAGTACTTC
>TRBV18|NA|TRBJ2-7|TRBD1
CASSPVTGSSYEQYF
TGTGCCAGCTCACCCGTGACAGGGTCGTCCTACGAGCAGTACTTC
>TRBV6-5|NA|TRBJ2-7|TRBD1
CASRASGTAAYEQYF
TGTGCCAGCAGGGCCTCCGGGACAGCAGCCTACGAGCAGTACTTC
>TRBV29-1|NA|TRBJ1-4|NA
CSATGQNEKLFF
TGCAGCGCCACCGGACAGAATGAAAAACTGTTTTTT
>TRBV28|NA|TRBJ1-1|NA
CASRLSGPSRGAFF
TGTGCCAGCAGGCTTTCGGGCCCTTCTCGGGGAGCTTTCTTT
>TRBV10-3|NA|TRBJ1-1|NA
CAIRGRDLNTEAFF
TGTGCCATCAGGGGCAGGGATTTGAACACTGAAGCTTTCTTT
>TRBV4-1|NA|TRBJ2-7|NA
CASSLAGRGSYYEQYF
TGCGCCAGCAGCCTTGCGGGACGGGGATCCTACTACGAGCAGTACTTC
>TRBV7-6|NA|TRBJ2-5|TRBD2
CASSLGPSGRTETQYF
TGTGCCAGCAGCTTGGGGCCAAGCGGGAGAACAGAGACCCAGTACTTC
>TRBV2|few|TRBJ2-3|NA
CASIYTDTQYF
TGTGCCAGCATATACACAGATACGCAGTATTTT
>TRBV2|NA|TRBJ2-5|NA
CASSERRPQETQYF
TGTGCCAGCAGTGAACGGCGGCCCCAAGAGACCCAGTACTTC
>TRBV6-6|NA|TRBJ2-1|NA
CASSSPYYNEQFF
TGTGCCAGCAGTTCTCCCTATTACAATGAGCAGTTCTTC
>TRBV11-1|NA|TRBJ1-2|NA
CASSLKGFGYTF
TGTGCCAGCAGCTTAAAAGGGTTCGGCTACACCTTC
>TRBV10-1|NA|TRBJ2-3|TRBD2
CASSESIGGFTDTQYF
TGCGCCAGCAGTGAGTCGATCGGGGGGTTCACAGATACGCAGTATTTT
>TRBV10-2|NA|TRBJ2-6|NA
CASSEPRSSGANVLTF
TGCGCCAGCAGTGAGCCCAGGTCCTCCGGGGCCAACGTCCTGACTTTC
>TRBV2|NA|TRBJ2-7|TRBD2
CASSRVAGTSGNEQYF
TGTGCCAGCAGTAGGGTTGCCGGGACTAGCGGGAACGAGCAGTACTTC
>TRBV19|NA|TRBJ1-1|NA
CASSIGTVMNTEAFF
TGTGCCAGTAGTATAGGGACAGTCATGAACACTGAAGCTTTCTTT
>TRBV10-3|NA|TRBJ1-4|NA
CAISKGGPGEKLFF
TGTGCCATCAGCAAAGGGGGACCGGGTGAAAAACTGTTTTTT
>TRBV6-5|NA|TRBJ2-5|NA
CAWGEEETQYF
TGTGCCTGGGGGGAAGAAGAGACCCAGTACTTC
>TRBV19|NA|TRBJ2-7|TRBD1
CASSIVRQGAAPEQYF
TGTGCCAGTAGTATAGTCCGACAGGGGGCAGCTCCCGAGCAGTACTTC
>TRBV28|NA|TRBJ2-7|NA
CASSPLRYSPYEQYF
TGTGCCAGCAGTCCCTTAAGGTACTCCCCCTACGAGCAGTACTTC